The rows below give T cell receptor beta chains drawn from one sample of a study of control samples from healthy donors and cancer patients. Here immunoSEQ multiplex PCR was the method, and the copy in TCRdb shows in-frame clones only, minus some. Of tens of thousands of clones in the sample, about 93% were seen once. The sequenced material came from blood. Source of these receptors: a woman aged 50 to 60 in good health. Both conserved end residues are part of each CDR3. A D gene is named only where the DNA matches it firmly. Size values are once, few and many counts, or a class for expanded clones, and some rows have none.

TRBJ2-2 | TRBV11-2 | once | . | TGTGCCAGCAGCCCCTGGCTGGGTAACGGGGAGCTGTTTTTT | CASSPWLGNGELFF
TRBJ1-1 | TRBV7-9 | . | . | TGTGCCAGCAGCCCCCGGGACTGGAACACTGAAGCTTTCTTT | CASSPRDWNTEAFF
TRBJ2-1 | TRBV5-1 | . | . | TGCGCCAGCAGCCCAGGGACCGTAGAGCAGTTCTTC | CASSPGTVEQFF
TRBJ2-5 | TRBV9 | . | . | TGTGCCAGCAGCCGAAGAGAGGGACACCAAGAGACCCAGTACTTC | CASSRREGHQETQYF
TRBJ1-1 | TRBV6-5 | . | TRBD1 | TGTGCCAGCAGTACTGGGGACAGCCCTGAAGCTTTCTTT | CASSTGDSPEAFF
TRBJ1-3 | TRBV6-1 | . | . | TGTGCCAGCAGTGACGAAAGGGGAAACACCATATATTTT | CASSDERGNTIYF
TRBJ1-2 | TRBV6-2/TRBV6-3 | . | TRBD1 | TGTGCCAGCAGCCGGGGACAGGGGCTATCTAACTATGGCTACACCTTC | CASSRGQGLSNYGYTF
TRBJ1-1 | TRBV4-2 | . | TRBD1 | TGTGCCAGCAGCCAAGATGGGACAGGGGGCCGGTCTGAAGCTTTCTTT | CASSQDGTGGRSEAFF
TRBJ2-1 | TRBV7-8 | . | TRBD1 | TGTGCCAGCAGCTTAGTGGTGGGACAGGGATTCAATGAGCAGTTCTTC | CASSLVVGQGFNEQFF
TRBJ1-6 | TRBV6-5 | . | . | TGTGCCAGCCGAGTGGGACCCACACTGGGTTCACCCCTCCACTTT | CASRVGPTLGSPLHF
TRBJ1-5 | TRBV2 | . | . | TGTGCCAGCAGAGTGGGCTTTAGCAATCAGCCCCAGCATTTT | CASRVGFSNQPQHF
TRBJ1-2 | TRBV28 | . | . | TGTGCCAGCTCCTTGGATCCGGGAGGCTACACCTTC | CASSLDPGGYTF
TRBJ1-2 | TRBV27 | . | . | TGTGCCAGCAGTTTATCGGGGGGGAACGGTGGCTACACCTTC | CASSLSGGNGGYTF
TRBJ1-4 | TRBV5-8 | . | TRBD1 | TGTGCCAGCAGTCGGACAGGAGCGGTTGAAAAACTGTTTTTT | CASSRTGAVEKLFF
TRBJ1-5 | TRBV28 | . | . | TGTGCCAGCAGTTTAGACCAAATGGAGCCCCAGCATTTT | CASSLDQMEPQHF
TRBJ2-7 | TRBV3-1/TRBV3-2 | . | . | TGTGCCAGCAGCCAATTTCGTTCCGGGACTGATCCCTACGAGCAGTACTTC | CASSQFRSGTDPYEQYF
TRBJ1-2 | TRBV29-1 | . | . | TGCAGCGTACGAGAGTTAGGTGGCTACACCTTC | CSVRELGGYTF
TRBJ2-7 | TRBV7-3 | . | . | TGTGCCAGCAGCTTAACGGCGGGCAGCAACGAGCAGTACTTC | CASSLTAGSNEQYF
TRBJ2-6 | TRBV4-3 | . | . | TGCGCCAGCAGCCAAGATCCTGGCTTCGCTGGGGCCAACGTCCTGACTTTC | CASSQDPGFAGANVLTF
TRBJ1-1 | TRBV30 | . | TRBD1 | TGTGCCTGGGAACCTCTCAGGGGGGTAGACACTGAAGCTTTCTTT | CAWEPLRGVDTEAFF
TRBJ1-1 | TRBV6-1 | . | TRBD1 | TGTGCCAGCAGTGAAACAGGGGTGAACACTGAAGCTTTCTTT | CASSETGVNTEAFF
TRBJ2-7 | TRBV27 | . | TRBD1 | TGTGCCAGCGGGAAGGGGGCGCGCTACGAGCAGTACTTC | CASGKGARYEQYF
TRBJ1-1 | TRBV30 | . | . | TGTGCCTGGAGCGGAGGGACAATGGCTGAAGCTTTCTTT | CAWSGGTMAEAFF
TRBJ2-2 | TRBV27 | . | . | TGTGCCAGCAGCCCCCTGAGGACAGCTAGCGGGGAGCTGTTTTTT | CASSPLRTASGELFF
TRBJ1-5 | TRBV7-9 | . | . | TGTGCCAGCAGTTTGCGGGGGGACGATCAGCCCCAGCATTTT | CASSLRGDDQPQHF
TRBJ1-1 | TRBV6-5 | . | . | TGTGCCAGCAGTTACCCCCGGGGGCGAGGCCGAAGGGGAGAGTTCTTT | CASSYPRGRGRRGEFF
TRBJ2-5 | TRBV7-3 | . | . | TGTGCCAGCAGCTTAAGGGGCCCGGGGTCGAAAGAGACCCAGTACTTC | CASSLRGPGSKETQYF
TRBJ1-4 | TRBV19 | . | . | TGTGCCAGTAGTACCGGGTTAAGTGAAAAACTGTTTTTT | CASSTGLSEKLFF
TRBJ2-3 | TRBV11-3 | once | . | TGTGCCAGCAGCTTAGGGACTAGCACAGATACGCAGTATTTT | CASSLGTSTDTQYF
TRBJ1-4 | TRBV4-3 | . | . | TGCGCCAGCAGCCAAGATCGGTTGGGGGCGGAAAAACTGTTTTTT | CASSQDRLGAEKLFF
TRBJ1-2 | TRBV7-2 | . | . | TGTGCCAGCAGCTTAGTGGGGAGTGGCTATGGCTACACCTTC | CASSLVGSGYGYTF
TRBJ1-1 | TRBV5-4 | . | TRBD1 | TGTGCCAGCAGCCTGGACAGGGGGCGAGGCACTGAAGCTTTCTTT | CASSLDRGRGTEAFF
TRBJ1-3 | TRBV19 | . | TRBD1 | TGTGCCAGTAGTCCCGGGACAGTTCCTGGAAACACCATATATTTT | CASSPGTVPGNTIYF
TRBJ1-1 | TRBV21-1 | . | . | TGTGCCAGCCGTACCTGGGGAAACACTGAAGCTTTCTTT | CASRTWGNTEAFF
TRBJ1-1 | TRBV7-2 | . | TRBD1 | TGTGCCAGCAGCCCTGACAGGGTCCGCACTGAAGCTTTCTTT | CASSPDRVRTEAFF
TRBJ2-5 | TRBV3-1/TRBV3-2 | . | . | TGTGCCAGCAGCCCGGCGTTGGGGACCCAGTACTTC | CASSPALGTQYF
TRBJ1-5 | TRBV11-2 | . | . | TGTGCCAGCAGCCTGGGTTACGGCAATCAGCCCCAGCATTTT | CASSLGYGNQPQHF
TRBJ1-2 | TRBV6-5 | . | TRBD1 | TGTGCCAGCAGTTCAGACAGGGGCGTCTATGGCTACACCTTC | CASSSDRGVYGYTF
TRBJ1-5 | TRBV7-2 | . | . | TGTGCCACCCAAACGGCGGGGGGGGATCAGCCCCAGCATTTT | CATQTAGGDQPQHF
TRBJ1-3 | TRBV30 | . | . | TGTGCCTGGAGTCTAGGGACCGGAAACACCATATATTTT | CAWSLGTGNTIYF